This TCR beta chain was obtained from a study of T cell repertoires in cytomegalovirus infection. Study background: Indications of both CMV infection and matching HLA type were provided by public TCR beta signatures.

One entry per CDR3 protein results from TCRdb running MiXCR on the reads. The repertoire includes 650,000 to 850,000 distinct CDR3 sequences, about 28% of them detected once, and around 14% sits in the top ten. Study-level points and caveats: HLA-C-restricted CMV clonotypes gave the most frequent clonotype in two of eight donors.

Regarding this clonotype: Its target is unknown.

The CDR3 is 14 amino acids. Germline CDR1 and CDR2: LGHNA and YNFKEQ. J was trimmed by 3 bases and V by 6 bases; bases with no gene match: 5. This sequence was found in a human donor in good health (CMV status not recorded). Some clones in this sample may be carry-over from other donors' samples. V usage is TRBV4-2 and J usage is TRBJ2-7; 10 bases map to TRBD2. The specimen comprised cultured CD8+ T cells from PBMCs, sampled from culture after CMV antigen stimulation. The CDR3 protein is CASRPSGGHYEQYF. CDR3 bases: TGTGCCAGCAGACCTAGCGGGGGACACTACGAGCAGTACTTC.